Below, 6 T cell receptor beta chains from the same sample are listed, as sequenced in a study of a mutant IDH1 vaccine in newly diagnosed glioma. Assay: immunoSEQ multiplex PCR; the TCRdb copy retains only in-frame clones and omits some. The sample lists 40,000 to 55,000 clones, 76% seen once, with roughly an eighth in the top ten. These TCRs' antigens remain unknown. Time point denoted: week 35, safety follow-up. Doses of 300 ug of mutant IDH1 20-mer peptide were given with topical imiquimod. The sample in question was PBMCs, obtained from a glioma patient whose treatment included an IDH1 peptide vaccine. The receptors stem from a man aged 35-49 years with glioma.

The rearrangement links TRBV6-6 to TRBJ2-3; 8 bases line up with TRBD2. The CDR3 has 16 residues. Looked up from germline, CDR1 is MNHNY and CDR2 is SVGAGI (reference sequence). Trimming removed 6 bases from V and 2 bases from J; junction bases left unmatched: 10. CDR3 bases: TGTGCCAGCAGATCTACTAGCGGAGGAAACACAGATACGCAGTATTTT. Protein: CASRSTSGGNTDTQYF.

The chain uses TRBV6-4 and TRBJ2-3; 7 bases agree with TRBD2. The CDR3 has 17 residues. The junction had 7 bases not matched to a gene; V was cut back by 0 bases and J by 1 base. Germline-derived CDR1 and CDR2 are MRHNA and SNTAGT. Here the CDR3 DNA reads TGTGCCAGCAGTGACTCGGCTGCTAGCGGCGGCACAGATACGCAGTATTTT. This sequence encodes CASSDSAASGGTDTQYF.

The rearrangement links TRBV25-1 to TRBJ2-7; 8 bases match TRBD1. The CDR3 has 17 amino acids. J gave up 3 bases and V 1 base, and 11 bases lay outside the gene matches. Germline V gene lookup returns CDR1 MGHDK and CDR2 SYGVNS. The CDR3 DNA reads as TGTGCCAGCAGTGAATTGGTAGAGGACAGGGAGTACTACGAGCAGTACTTC. This gives the protein CASSELVEDREYYEQYF.

The chain has TRBV4-1 and TRBJ2-7; 7 bases are shared with TRBD1. With 2 bases clipped from V and 4 bases from J, the junction kept 2 bases outside the gene matches. The CDR3 runs 13 residues. The germline gives CDR1 MGHRA, CDR2 YSYEKL. In DNA form, the CDR3 reads TGCGCCAGCAGCCAACGACAGGGTTACGAGCAGTACTTC. As protein: CASSQRQGYEQYF.

This chain connects TRBV18 to TRBJ2-7, with 7 bases identical to TRBD1. The CDR3 runs to 12 residues. Germline CDR1 and CDR2: KGHSH and LQKENI. After removal of 4 bases from V and 4 bases from J, the junction contained 1 base not matched to a gene. For the CDR3, the DNA is TGTGCCAGCTCACTGGGACAGTACGAGCAGTACTTC. It encodes CASSLGQYEQYF.

The chain has TRBV10-2 and TRBJ2-7; D call uncertain. The germline CDR1 and CDR2 sequences are WSHSY and SAAADI. The CDR3 is made up of 12 amino acids. V lost 8 bases and J 1 base, leaving 9 bases between the germline ends. The CDR3 spells CASGVLSYEQYF. The CDR3 nucleotides are TGCGCCAGCGGGGTCCTATCCTACGAGCAGTACTTC.